One and the same sample provided the 4 T cell receptor beta chains below, sequenced in a study of T cells after yellow fever vaccination. One entry per CDR3 protein, called by TCRdb with MiXCR from the 5' RACE reads. The sample yields 620,000 or so distinct CDR3 sequences, approximately 13% seen once. Sequencing was performed on PBMCs, taken on the day of the yellow fever booster vaccination. The receptor source for this set is a man aged 30 to 39 who received the YFV17D yellow fever vaccine.

This chain joins TRBV2 and TRBJ2-1, with D maybe TRBD2 (6 bases). The germline V gene encodes CDR1 SNHLY and CDR2 FYNNEI. The CDR3 is 14 amino acids. V gave up 6 bases and J gave up 2 bases, with 11 bases separating them. CDR3: CASRLRGTYNEQFF. The CDR3, as DNA: TGTGCCAGCAGGCTCCGGGGGACCTACAATGAGCAGTTCTTC.

This clonotype has just a few counts. The J gene is TRBJ2-1, the V gene TRBV19; 8 nucleotides agree with TRBD2. Germline lookup yields CDR1 LNHDA and CDR2 SQIVND (reference sequence). V lost 2 bases, J lost 4 bases, and 7 bases stayed unmatched. This CDR3 has 16 residues. CDR3 amino acids: CASSIQPSGRYNEQFF. As DNA, the CDR3 is TGTGCCAGTAGTATACAACCCAGCGGGAGATACAATGAGCAGTTCTTC.

This clonotype was picked up a small number of times. The chain links TRBV5-5 to TRBJ2-4, with a weak D call TRBD2 (7 bases). With 2 bases removed from V and 1 base from J, the gap between germline ends came to 10 bases. Germline CDR1 and CDR2: SGHKS and YYEKEE (reference sequence). This CDR3 is 15 amino acids long. CDR3 sequence: CASSFGGAAKNIQYF. CDR3 nucleotides: TGTGCCAGCAGCTTTGGGGGGGCTGCCAAAAACATTCAGTACTTC. Full variable domain (rest looked up from reference TRBV5-5 and TRBJ2-4): DAGVTQSPTHLIKTRGQQVTLRCSPISGHKSVSWYQQVLGQGPQFIFQYYEKEERGRGNFPDRFSARQFPNYSSELNVNALLLGDSALYLCASSFGGAAKNIQYFGAGTRLSVL.

V usage is TRBV20-1 and J usage is TRBJ2-3, with TRBD1 identical over 9 bases. The CDR3 consists of 13 residues. V was clipped by 6 bases and J by 3 bases; unmatched bases: 4. Germline CDR1 reads DFQATT; CDR2 reads SNEGSKA (reference sequence). The CDR3 DNA reads as TGCAGTGCCGAGGACAGGGGAACAGATACGCAGTATTTT. This sequence encodes CSAEDRGTDTQYF.